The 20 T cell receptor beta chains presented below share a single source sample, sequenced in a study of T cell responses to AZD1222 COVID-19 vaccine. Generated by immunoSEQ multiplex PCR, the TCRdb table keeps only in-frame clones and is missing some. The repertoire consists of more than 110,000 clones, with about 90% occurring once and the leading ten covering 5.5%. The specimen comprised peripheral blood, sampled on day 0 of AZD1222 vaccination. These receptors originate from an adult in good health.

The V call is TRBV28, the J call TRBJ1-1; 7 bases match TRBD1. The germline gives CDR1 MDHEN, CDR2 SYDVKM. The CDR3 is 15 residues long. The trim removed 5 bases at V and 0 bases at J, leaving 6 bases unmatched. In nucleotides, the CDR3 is TGTGCCAGCAGTCCGACAGGGTTAGTGAACACTGAAGCTTTCTTT. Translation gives CASSPTGLVNTEAFF.

DNA of the CDR3: TGTGCCAGTAGTATCAGAGTAGGAGGTTACGAGCAGTACTTC. As protein: CASSIRVGGYEQYF. This chain connects TRBV19 to TRBJ2-7; D might be TRBD2 (5 bases). V was cut by 3 bases and J by 4 bases, with 13 bases left in between. In germline, CDR1 is LNHDA, CDR2 SQIVND (reference sequence). The CDR3 covers 14 residues.

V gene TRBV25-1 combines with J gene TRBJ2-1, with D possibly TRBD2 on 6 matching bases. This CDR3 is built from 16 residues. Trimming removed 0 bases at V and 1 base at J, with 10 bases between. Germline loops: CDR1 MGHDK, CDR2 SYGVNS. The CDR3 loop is CASSEYMGTSYNEQFF. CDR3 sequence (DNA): TGTGCCAGCAGTGAATATATGGGGACTTCCTACAATGAGCAGTTCTTC.

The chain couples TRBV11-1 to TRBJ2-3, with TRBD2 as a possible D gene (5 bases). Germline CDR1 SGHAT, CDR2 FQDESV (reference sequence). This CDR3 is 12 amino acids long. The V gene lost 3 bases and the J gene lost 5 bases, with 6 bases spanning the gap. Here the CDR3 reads CASSFGRDTQYF. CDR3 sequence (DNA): TGTGCCAGCAGCTTTGGGAGAGATACGCAGTATTTT. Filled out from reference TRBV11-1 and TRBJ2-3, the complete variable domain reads EAEVAQSPRYKITEKSQAVAFWCDPISGHATLYWYRQILGQGPELLVQFQDESVVDDSQLPKDRFSAERLKGVDSTLKIQPAELGDSAMYLCASSFGRDTQYFGPGTRLTVL.

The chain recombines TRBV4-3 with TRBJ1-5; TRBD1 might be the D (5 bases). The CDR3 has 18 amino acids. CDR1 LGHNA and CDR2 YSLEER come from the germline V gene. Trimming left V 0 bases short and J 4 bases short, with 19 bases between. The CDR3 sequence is CASSQDRIGTARNQPQHF. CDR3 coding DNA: TGCGCCAGCAGCCAAGACCGGATCGGGACTGCAAGAAATCAGCCCCAGCATTTT.

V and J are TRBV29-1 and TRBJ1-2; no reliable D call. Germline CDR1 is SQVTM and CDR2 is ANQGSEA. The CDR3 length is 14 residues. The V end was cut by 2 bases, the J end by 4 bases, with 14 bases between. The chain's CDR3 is CSVEKAVEVYGYTF. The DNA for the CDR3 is TGCAGCGTTGAAAAGGCGGTTGAGGTCTATGGCTACACCTTC.

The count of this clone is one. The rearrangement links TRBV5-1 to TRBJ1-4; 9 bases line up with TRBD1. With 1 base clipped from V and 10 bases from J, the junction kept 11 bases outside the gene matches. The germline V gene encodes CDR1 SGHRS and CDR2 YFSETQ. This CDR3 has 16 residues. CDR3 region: CASSLSALGQGGKLFF. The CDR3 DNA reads TGCGCCAGCAGCTTGTCTGCTTTGGGACAGGGAGGAAAACTGTTTTTT.

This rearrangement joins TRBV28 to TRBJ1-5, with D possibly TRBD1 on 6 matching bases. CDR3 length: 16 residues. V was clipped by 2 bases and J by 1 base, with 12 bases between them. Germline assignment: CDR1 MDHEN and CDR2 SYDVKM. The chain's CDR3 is CASSLPRTASNQPQHF. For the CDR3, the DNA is TGTGCCAGCAGTTTACCTAGGACAGCAAGCAATCAGCCCCAGCATTTT.

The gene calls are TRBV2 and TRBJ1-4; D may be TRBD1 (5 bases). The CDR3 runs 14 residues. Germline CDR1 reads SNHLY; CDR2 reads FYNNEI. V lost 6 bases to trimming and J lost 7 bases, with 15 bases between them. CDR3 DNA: TGTGCCAGCAGAATAAGGCAGGGAACTGAAAAACTGTTTTTT. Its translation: CASRIRQGTEKLFF.

The CDR3 loop is CASSLVRGKTGELFF. The CDR3 DNA follows: TGTGCCAGCAGCTTGGTTAGGGGGAAGACCGGGGAGCTGTTTTTT. The V gene is TRBV5-8, the J gene TRBJ2-2; D perhaps matches TRBD1 (6 bases). The length of the CDR3 is 15 residues. With 0 bases removed from V and 5 bases from J, the gap between germline ends came to 11 bases. Germline V gene sequence: CDR1 SGHTS, CDR2 YDEGEE. Based on the CDR3 plus reference TRBV5-8 and TRBJ2-2, the full variable domain is EAGVTQSPTHLIKTRGQQATLRCSPISGHTSVYWYQQALGLGLQFLLWYDEGEERNRGNFPPRFSGRQFPNYSSELNVNALELEDSALYLCASSLVRGKTGELFFGEGSRLTVL.

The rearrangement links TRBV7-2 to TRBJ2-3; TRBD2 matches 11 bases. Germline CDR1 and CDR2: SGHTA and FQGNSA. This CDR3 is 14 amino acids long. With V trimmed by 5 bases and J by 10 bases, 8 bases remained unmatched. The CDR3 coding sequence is TGTGCCAGCAGCCCAGGGGTAGCGGGAGGGGCGCAGTATTTT. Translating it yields CASSPGVAGGAQYF.

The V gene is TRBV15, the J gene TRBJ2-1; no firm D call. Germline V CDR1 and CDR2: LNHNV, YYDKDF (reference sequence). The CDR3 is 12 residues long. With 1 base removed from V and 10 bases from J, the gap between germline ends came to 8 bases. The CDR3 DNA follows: TGTGCCACCAGCAGAGGAGGCTCCGAGCAGTTCTTC. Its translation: CATSRGGSEQFF.

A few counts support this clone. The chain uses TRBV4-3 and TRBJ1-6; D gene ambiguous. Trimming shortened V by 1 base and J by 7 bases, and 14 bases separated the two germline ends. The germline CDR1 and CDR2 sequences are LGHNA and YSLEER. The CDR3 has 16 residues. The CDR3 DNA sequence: TGCGCCAGCAGCCAAGCCGAGGGTGTAGGCAATTCACCCCTCCACTTT. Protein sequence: CASSQAEGVGNSPLHF.

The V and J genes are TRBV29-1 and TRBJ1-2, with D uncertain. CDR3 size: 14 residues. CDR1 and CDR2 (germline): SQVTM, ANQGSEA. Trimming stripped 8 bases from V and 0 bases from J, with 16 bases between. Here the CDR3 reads CSSTVAGANYGYTF. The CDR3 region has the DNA TGCAGCTCCACCGTTGCGGGAGCTAACTATGGCTACACCTTC.

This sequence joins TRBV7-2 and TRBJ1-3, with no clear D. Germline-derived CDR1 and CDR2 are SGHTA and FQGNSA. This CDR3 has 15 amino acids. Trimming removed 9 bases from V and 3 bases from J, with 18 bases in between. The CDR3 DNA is TGTGCCAGTTCGTCCTCGGGGAGCATTGGAAACACCATATATTTT. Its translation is CASSSSGSIGNTIYF.

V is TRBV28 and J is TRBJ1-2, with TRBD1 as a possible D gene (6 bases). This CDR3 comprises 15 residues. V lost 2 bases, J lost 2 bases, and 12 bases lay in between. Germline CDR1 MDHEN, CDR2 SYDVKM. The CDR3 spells CASSLGQMTNYGYTF. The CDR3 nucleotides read TGTGCCAGCAGTTTAGGACAGATGACAAACTATGGCTACACCTTC.

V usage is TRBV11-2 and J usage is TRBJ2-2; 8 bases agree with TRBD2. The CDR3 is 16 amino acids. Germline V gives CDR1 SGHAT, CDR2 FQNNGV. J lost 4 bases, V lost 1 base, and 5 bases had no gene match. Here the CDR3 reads CASSLVPGGLTGELFF. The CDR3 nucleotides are TGTGCCAGCAGCTTAGTACCGGGAGGGCTCACCGGGGAGCTGTTTTTT.

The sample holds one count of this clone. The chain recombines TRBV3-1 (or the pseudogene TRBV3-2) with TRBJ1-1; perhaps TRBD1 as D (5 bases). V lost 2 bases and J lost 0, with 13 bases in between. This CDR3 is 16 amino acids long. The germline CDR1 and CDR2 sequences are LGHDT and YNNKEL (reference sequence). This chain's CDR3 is CASSQSFGHLNTEAFF. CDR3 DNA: TGTGCCAGCAGCCAAAGTTTCGGACATTTGAACACTGAAGCTTTCTTT.

CDR3: CASSPPLTGPGNTEAFF. CDR3 nucleotides: TGTGCCAGCAGCCCCCCTTTGACAGGCCCGGGGAACACTGAAGCTTTCTTT. This chain links TRBV7-9 with TRBJ1-1; maybe TRBD1 (6 bases). Germline CDR1 reads SEHNR; CDR2 reads FQNEAQ (reference sequence). CDR3 size: 17 residues. Between the trimmed V and J ends, which lost 5 bases and 1 base, there was a span of 20 bases.

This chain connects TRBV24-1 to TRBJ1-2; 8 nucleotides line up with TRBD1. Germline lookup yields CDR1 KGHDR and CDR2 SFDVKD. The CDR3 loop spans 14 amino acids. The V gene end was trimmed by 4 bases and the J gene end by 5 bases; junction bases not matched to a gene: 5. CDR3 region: CATSEQDREYGYTF. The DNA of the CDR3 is TGTGCCACCAGTGAGCAGGACAGGGAATATGGCTACACCTTC.